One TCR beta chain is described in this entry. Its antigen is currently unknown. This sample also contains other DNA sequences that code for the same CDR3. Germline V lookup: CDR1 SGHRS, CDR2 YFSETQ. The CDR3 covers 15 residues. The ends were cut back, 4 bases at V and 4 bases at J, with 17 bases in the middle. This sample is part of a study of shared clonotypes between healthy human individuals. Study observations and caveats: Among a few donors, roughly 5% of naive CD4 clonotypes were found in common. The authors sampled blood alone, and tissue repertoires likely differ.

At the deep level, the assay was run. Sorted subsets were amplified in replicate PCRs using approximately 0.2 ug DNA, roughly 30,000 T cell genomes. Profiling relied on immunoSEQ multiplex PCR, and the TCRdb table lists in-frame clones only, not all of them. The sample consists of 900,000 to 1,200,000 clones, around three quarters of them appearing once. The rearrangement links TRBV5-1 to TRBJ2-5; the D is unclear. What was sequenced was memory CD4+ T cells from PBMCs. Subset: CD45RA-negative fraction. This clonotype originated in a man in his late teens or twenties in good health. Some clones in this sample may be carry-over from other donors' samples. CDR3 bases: TGCGCCAGCAGCCGGGTGGGCGGTGGTCGAGAGACCCAGTACTTC. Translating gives CASSRVGGGRETQYF.